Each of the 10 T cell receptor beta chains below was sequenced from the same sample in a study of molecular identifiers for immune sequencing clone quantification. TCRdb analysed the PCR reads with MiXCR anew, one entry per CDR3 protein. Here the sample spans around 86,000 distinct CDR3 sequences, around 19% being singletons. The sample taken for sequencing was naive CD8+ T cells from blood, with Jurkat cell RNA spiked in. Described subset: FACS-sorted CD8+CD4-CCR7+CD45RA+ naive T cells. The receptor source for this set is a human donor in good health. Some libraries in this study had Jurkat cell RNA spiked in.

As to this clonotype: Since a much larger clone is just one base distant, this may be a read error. The CDR3 region has the DNA TGCAGTGCTAGAGATCGACGGGAGACCGGGGAGCTGTTTTTT. Its protein product is CSARDRRETGELFF. This chain joins TRBV20-1 and TRBJ2-2; D may be TRBD2 (6 bases). The CDR3 spans 14 residues. The V end lost 0 bases, the J end lost 5 bases, and 10 bases lay between the germline ends. CDR1 is DFQATT and CDR2 is SNEGSKA in the germline V gene (reference sequence).

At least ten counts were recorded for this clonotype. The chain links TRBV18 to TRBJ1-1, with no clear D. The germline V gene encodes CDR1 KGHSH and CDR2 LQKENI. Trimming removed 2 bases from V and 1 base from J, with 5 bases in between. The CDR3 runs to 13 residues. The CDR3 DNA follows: TGTGCCAGCTCACCAAAGGGGAACACTGAAGCTTTCTTT. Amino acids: CASSPKGNTEAFF.

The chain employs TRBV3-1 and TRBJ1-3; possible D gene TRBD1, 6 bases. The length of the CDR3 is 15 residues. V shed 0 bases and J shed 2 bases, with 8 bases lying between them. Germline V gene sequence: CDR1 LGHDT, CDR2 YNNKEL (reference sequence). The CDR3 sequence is CASSQERDTGNTIYF. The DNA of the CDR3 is TGTGCCAGCAGCCAAGAGCGGGACACTGGAAACACCATATATTTT. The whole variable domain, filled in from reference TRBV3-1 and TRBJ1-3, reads DTAVSQTPKYLVTQMGNDKSIKCEQNLGHDTMYWYKQDSKKFLKIMFSYNNKELIINETVPNRFSPKSPDKAHLNLHINSLELGDSAVYFCASSQERDTGNTIYFGEGSWLTVV.

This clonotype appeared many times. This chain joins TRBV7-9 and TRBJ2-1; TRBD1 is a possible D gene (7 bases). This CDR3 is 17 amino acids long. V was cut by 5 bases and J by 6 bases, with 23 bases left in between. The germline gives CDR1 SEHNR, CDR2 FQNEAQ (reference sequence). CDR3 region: CASSPGDSSVAANEQFF. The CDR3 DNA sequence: TGTGCCAGCAGCCCGGGGGACAGTTCTGTTGCGGCCAATGAGCAGTTCTTC.

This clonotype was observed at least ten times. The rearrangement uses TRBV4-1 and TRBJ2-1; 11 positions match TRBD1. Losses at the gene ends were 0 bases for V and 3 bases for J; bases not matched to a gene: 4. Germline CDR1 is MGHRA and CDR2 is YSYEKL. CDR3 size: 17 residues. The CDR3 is CASSQEQDRGLYNEQFF. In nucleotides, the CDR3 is TGCGCCAGCAGCCAAGAACAGGACAGGGGGCTCTACAATGAGCAGTTCTTC.

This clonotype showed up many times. The CDR3 reads CASSPLAGWNTGELFF. The CDR3 coding sequence is TGTGCCAGCAGCCCTCTAGCGGGCTGGAACACCGGGGAGCTGTTTTTT. The chain uses TRBV7-3 and TRBJ2-2, with TRBD2 identical over 8 bases. This CDR3 has 16 residues. V was pared by 5 bases and J by 1 base, with 6 bases of the junction left unmatched. CDR1 and CDR2 from the germline V gene are SGHTA and FQGTGA.

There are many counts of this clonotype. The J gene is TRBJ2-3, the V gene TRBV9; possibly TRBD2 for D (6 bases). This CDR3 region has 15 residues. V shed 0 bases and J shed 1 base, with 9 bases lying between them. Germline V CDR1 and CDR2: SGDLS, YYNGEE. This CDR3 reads CASSVAGGGTDTQYF. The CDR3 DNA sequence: TGTGCCAGCAGCGTAGCCGGCGGGGGCACAGATACGCAGTATTTT. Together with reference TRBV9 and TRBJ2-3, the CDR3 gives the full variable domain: DSGVTQTPKHLITATGQRVTLRCSPRSGDLSVYWYQQSLDQGLQFLIQYYNGEERAKGNILERFSAQQFPDLHSELNLSSLELGDSALYFCASSVAGGGTDTQYFGPGTRLTVL.

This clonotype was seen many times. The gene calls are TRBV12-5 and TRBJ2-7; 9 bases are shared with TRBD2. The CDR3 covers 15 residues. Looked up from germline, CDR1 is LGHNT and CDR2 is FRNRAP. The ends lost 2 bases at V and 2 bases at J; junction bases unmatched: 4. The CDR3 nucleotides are TGTGCTAGTGGTTTGCCGCGGGAGGGGACCTACGAGCAGTACTTC. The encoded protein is CASGLPREGTYEQYF. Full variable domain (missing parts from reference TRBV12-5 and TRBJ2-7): DARVTQTPRHKVTEMGQEVTMRCQPILGHNTVFWYRQTMMQGLELLAYFRNRAPLDDSGMPKDRFSAEMPDATLATLKIQPSEPRDSAVYFCASGLPREGTYEQYFGPGTRLTVT.

CDR3: CASSFVAPNEKLFF. CDR3 coding DNA: TGTGCCAGCAGTTTCGTAGCGCCTAATGAAAAACTGTTTTTT. The V gene is TRBV28, the J gene TRBJ1-4; D is ambiguous. The V end lost 3 bases, the J end lost 3 bases, and 8 bases lay between the germline ends. This CDR3 contains 14 residues. The germline CDR1 and CDR2 sequences are MDHEN and SYDVKM. The variable domain in full, with the rest retrieved from reference TRBV28 and TRBJ1-4, is DVKVTQSSRYLVKRTGEKVFLECVQDMDHENMFWYRQDPGLGLRLIYFSYDVKMKEKGDIPEGYSVSREKKERFSLILESASTNQTSMYLCASSFVAPNEKLFFGSGTQLSVL.

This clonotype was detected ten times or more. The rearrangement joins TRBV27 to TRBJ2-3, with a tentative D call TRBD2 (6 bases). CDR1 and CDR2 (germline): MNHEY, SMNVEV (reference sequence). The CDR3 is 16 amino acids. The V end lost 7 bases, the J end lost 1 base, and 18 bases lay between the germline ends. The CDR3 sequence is CASNNTQRRGTDTQYF. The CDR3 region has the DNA TGTGCCAGCAACAATACCCAGCGGAGGGGCACAGATACGCAGTATTTT.